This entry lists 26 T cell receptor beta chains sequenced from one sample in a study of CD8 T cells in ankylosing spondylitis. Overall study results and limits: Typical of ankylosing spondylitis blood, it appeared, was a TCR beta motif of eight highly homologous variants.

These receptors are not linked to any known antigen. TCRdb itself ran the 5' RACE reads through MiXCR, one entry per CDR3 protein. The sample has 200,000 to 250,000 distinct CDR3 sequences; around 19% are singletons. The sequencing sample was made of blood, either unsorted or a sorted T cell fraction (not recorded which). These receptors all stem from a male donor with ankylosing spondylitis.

CDR3 sequence reads: CASGQTGTGANVLTF. CDR3 nucleotides: TGTGCCAGTGGTCAGACAGGGACTGGGGCCAACGTCCTGACTTTC. The rearrangement links TRBV19 to TRBJ2-6; 7 bases fit TRBD1. This CDR3 is 15 amino acids long. Looked up from germline, CDR1 is LNHDA and CDR2 is SQIVND (reference sequence). With 8 bases clipped from V and 2 bases from J, the junction kept 6 bases outside the gene matches.

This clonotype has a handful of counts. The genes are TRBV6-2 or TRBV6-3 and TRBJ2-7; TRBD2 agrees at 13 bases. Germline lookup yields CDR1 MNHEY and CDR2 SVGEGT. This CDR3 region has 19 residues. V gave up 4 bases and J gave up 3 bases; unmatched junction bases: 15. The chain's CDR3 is CASSSLQPTGTSGIYEQYF. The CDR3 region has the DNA TGTGCCAGCAGTTCCCTCCAACCTACCGGGACTAGCGGGATCTACGAGCAGTACTTC.

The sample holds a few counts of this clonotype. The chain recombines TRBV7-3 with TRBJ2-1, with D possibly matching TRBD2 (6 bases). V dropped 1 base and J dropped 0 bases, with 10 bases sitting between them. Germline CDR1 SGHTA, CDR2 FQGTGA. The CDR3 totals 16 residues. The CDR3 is CASSLMGGASYNEQFF. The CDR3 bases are TGTGCCAGCAGCTTAATGGGAGGAGCCTCCTACAATGAGCAGTTCTTC.

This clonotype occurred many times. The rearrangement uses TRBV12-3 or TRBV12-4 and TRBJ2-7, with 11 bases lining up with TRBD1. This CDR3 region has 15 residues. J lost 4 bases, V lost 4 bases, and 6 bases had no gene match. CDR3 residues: CASSSGQGAWYEQYF. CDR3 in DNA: TGTGCCAGCAGTTCCGGACAGGGGGCTTGGTACGAGCAGTACTTC.

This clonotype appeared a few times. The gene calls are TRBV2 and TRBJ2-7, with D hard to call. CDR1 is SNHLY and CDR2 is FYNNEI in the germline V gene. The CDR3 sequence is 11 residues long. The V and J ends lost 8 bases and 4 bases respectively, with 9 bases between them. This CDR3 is CASGRAYEQYF. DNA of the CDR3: TGTGCCAGCGGCCGGGCATACGAGCAGTACTTC.

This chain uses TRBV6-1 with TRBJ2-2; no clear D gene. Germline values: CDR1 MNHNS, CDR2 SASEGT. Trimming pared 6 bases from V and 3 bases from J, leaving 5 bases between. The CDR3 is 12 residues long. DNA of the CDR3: TGTGCCAGCAGAAGACACACCGGGGAGCTGTTTTTT. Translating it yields CASRRHTGELFF.

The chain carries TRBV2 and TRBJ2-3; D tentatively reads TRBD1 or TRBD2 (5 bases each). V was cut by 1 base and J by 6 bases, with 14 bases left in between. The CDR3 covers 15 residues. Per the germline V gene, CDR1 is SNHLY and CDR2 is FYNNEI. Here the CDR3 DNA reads TGTGCCAGCAGTGAAGGGCTGGGGGTCGGCGATACGCAGTATTTT. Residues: CASSEGLGVGDTQYF. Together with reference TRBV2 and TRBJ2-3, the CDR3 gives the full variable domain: EPEVTQTPSHQVTQMGQEVILRCVPISNHLYFYWYRQILGQKVEFLVSFYNNEISEKSEIFDDQFSVERPDGSNFTLKIRSTKLEDSAMYFCASSEGLGVGDTQYFGPGTRLTVL.

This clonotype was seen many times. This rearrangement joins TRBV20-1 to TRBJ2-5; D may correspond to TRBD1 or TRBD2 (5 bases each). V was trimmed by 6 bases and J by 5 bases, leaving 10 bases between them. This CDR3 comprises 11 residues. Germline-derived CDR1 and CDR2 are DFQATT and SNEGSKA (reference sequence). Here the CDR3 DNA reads TGCAGTGCCATATGGGGGGAGACCCAGTACTTC. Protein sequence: CSAIWGETQYF.

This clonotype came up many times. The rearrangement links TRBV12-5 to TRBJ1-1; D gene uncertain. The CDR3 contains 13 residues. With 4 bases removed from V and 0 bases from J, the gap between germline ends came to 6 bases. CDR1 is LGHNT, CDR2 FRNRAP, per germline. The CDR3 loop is CASGYGLNTEAFF. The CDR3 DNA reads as TGTGCTAGTGGTTATGGTCTGAACACTGAAGCTTTCTTT.

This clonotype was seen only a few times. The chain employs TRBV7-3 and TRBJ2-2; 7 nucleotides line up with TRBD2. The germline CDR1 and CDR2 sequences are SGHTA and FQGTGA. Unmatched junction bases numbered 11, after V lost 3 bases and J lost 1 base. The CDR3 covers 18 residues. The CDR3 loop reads CASSFISGDYRNTGELFF. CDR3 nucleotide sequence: TGTGCCAGCAGCTTTATATCCGGGGACTACCGGAACACCGGGGAGCTGTTTTTT.

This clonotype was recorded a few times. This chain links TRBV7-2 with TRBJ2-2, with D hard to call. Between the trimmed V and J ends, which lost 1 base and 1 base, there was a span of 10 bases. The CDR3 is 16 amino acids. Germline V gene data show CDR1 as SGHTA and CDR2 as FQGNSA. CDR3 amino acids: CASSLVIIGNTGELFF. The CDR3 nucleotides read TGTGCCAGCAGCTTAGTTATTATTGGGAACACCGGGGAGCTGTTTTTT. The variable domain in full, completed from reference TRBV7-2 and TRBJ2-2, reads GAGVSQSPSNKVTEKGKDVELRCDPISGHTALYWYRQSLGQGLEFLIYFQGNSAPDKSGLPSDRFSAERTGGSVSTLTIQRTQQEDSAVYLCASSLVIIGNTGELFFGEGSRLTVL.

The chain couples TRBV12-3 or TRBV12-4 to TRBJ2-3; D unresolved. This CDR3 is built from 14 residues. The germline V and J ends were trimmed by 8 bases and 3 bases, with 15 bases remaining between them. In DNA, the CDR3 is TGTGCCAGCGGCCCAACGGGCGAAACAGATACGCAGTATTTT. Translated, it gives CASGPTGETDTQYF.

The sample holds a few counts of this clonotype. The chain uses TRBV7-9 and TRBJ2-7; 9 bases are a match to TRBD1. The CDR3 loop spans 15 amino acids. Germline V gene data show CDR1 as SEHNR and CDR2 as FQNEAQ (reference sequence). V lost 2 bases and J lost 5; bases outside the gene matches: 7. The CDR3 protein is CASSLIPGTGNEQYF. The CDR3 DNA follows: TGTGCCAGCAGCTTAATTCCCGGGACAGGGAACGAGCAGTACTTC.

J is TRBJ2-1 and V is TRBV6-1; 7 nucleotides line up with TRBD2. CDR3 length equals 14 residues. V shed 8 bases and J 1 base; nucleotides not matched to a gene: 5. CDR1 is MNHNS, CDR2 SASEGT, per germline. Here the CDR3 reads CASGAGVSYNEQFF. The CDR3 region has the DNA TGTGCCAGCGGGGCGGGAGTGTCCTACAATGAGCAGTTCTTC.

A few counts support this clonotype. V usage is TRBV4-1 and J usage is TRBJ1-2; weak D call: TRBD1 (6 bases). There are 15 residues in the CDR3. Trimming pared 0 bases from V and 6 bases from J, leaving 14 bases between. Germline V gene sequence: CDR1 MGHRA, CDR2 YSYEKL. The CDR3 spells CASSQEGRAGDGYTF. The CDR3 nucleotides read TGCGCCAGCAGCCAAGAGGGCAGGGCAGGGGATGGCTACACCTTC.

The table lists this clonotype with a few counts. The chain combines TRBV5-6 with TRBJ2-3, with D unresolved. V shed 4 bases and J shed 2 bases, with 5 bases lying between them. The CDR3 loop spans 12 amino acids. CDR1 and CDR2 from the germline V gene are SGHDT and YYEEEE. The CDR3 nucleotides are TGTGCCAGCAGCATCTACACAGATACGCAGTATTTT. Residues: CASSIYTDTQYF.

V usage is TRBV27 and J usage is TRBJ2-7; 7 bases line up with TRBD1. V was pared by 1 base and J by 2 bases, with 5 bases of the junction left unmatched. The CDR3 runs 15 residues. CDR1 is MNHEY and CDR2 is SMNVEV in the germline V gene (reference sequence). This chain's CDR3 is CASSLFGDSAYEQYF. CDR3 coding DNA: TGTGCCAGCAGTTTATTCGGGGACAGCGCCTACGAGCAGTACTTC.

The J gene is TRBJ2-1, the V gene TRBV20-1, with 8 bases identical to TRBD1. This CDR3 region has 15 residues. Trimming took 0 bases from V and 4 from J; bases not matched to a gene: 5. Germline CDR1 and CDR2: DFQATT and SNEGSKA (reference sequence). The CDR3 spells CSAREAGGQYNEQFF. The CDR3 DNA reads TGCAGTGCTAGAGAAGCAGGGGGCCAATACAATGAGCAGTTCTTC.

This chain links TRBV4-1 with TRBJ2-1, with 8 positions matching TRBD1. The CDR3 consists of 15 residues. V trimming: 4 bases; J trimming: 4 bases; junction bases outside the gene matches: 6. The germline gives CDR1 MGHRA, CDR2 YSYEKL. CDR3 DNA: TGCGCCAGCAGCCGGGGACAGGTCAATTACAATGAGCAGTTCTTC. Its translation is CASSRGQVNYNEQFF.

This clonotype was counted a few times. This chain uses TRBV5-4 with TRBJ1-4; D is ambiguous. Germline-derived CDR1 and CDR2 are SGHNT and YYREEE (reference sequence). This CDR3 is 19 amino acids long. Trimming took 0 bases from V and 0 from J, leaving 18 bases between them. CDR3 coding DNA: TGTGCCAGCAGCTTGGCCGTTGAAGGGCAACGCGCAACTAATGAAAAACTGTTTTTT. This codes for CASSLAVEGQRATNEKLFF.

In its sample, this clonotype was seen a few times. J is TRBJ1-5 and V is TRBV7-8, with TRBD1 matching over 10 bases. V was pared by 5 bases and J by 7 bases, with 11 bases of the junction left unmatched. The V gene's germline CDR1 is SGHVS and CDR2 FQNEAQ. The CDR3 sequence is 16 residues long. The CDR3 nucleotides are TGTGCCAGCAGCGTCTTCGACAGGGGGCCCGGGCAGCCCCAGCATTTT. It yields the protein CASSVFDRGPGQPQHF. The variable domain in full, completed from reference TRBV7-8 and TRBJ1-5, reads GAGVSQSPRYKVAKRGQDVALRCDPISGHVSLFWYQQALGQGPEFLTYFQNEAQLDKSGLPSDRFFAERPEGSVSTLKIQRTQQEDSAVYLCASSVFDRGPGQPQHFGDGTRLSIL.

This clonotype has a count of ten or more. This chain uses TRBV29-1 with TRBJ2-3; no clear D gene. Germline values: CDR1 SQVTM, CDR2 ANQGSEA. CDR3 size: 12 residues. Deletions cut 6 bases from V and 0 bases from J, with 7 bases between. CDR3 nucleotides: TGCAGCGTGTGGGGTAGCACAGATACGCAGTATTTT. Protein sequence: CSVWGSTDTQYF.

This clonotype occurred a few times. CDR3 DNA sequence: TGTGCCAGCAGCGTAGATACAGGCTATGGCTACACCTTC. The encoded protein is CASSVDTGYGYTF. The chain uses TRBV9 and TRBJ1-2; the D gene is possibly TRBD1 (5 bases). The germline gives CDR1 SGDLS, CDR2 YYNGEE. The CDR3 loop spans 13 amino acids. The germline V and J ends were trimmed by 0 bases and 4 bases, with 7 bases remaining between them.

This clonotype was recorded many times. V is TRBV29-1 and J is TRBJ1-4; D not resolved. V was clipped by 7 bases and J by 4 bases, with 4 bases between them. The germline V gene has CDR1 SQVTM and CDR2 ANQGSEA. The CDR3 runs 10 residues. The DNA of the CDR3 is TGCAGCGCCGGTAATGAAAAACTGTTTTTT. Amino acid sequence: CSAGNEKLFF.

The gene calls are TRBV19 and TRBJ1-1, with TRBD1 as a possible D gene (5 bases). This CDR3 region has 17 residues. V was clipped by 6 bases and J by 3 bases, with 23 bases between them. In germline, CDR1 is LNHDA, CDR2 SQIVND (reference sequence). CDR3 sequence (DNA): TGTGCCAGTAGCCCGATCAGGGAAGAGGCCTGGGACACTGAAGCTTTCTTT. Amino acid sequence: CASSPIREEAWDTEAFF.

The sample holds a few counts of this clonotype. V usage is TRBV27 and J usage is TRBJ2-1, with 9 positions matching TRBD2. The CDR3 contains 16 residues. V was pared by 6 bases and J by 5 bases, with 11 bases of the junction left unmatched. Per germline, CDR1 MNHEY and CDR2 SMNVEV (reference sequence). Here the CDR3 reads CASRTSGQREDNEQFF. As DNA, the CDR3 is TGTGCCAGCAGAACTAGCGGGCAGAGGGAGGACAATGAGCAGTTCTTC.